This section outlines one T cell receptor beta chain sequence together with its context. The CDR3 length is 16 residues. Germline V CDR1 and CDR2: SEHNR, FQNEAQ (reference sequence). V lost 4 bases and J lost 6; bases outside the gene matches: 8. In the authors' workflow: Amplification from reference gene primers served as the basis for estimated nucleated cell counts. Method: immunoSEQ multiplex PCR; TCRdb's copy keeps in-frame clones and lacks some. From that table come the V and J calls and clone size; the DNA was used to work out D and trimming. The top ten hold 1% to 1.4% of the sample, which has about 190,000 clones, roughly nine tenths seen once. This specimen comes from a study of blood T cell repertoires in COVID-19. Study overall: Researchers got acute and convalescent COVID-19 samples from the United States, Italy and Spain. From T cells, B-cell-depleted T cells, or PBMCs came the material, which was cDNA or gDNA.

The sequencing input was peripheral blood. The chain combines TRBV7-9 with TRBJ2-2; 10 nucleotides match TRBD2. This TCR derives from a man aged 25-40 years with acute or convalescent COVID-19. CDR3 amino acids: CASSSGLAVGAGELFF. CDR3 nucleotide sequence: TGTGCCAGCAGCTCAGGACTAGCGGTAGGGGCCGGGGAGCTGTTTTTT.